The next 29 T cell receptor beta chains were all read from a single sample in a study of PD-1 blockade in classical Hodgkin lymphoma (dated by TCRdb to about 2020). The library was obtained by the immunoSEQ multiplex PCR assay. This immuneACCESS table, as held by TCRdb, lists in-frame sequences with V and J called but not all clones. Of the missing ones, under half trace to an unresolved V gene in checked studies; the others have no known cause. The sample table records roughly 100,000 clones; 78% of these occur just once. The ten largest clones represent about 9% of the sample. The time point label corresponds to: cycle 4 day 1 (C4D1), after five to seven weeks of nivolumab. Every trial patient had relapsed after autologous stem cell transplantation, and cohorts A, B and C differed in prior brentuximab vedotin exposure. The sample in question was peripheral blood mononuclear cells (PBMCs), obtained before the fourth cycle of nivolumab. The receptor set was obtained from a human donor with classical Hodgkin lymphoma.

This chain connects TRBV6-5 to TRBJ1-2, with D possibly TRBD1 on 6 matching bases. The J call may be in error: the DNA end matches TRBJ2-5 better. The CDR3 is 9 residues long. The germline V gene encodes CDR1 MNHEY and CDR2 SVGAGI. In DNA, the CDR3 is TGTGCCAGCAGAGGGGGCCAGTACTTC. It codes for CASRGGQYF.

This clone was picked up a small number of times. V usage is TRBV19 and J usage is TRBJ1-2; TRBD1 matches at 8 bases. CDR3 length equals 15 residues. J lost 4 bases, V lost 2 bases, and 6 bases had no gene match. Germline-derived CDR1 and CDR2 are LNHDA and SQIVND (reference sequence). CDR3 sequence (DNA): TGTGCCAGTAGTATATCGGGGACAGGTGCCTATGGCTACACCTTC. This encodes CASSISGTGAYGYTF.

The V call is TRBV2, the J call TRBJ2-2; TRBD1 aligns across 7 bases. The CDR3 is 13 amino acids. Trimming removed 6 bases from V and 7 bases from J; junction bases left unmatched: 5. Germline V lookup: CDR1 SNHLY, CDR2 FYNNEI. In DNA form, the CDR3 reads TGTGCCAGCAGCGGGGACAGCCGCGGGGAGCTGTTTTTT. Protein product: CASSGDSRGELFF.

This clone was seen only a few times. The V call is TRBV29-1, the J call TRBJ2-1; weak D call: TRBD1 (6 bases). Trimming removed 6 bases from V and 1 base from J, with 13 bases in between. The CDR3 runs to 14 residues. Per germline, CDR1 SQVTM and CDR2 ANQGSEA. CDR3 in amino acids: CSVPTGQSYNEQFF. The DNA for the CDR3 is TGCAGCGTGCCTACGGGACAATCCTACAATGAGCAGTTCTTC.

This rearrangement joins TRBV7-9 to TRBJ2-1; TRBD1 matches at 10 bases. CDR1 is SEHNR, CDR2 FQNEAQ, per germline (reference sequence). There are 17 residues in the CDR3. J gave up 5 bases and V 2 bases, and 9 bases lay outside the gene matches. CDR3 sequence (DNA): TGTGCCAGCAGCTTAAACCTGCGACAGGGGGCTAACAATGAGCAGTTCTTC. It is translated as CASSLNLRQGANNEQFF.

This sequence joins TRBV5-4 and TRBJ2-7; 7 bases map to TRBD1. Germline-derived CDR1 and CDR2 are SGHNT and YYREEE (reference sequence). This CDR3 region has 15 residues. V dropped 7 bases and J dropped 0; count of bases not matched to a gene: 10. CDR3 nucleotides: TGTGCCAGCTCCCCCGACAGGGTTCTCTCCTACGAGCAGTACTTC. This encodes CASSPDRVLSYEQYF.

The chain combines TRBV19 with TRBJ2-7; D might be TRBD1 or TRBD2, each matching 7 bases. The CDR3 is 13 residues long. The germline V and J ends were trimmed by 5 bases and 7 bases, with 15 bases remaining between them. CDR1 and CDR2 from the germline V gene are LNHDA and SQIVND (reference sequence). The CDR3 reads CASSPNRGGEQYF. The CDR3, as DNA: TGTGCCAGTAGTCCTAACAGGGGAGGGGAGCAGTACTTC. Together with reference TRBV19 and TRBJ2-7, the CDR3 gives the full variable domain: DGGITQSPKYLFRKEGQNVTLSCEQNLNHDAMYWYRQDPGQGLRLIYYSQIVNDFQKGDIAEGYSVSREKKESFPLTVTSAQKNPTAFYLCASSPNRGGEQYFGPGTRLTVT.

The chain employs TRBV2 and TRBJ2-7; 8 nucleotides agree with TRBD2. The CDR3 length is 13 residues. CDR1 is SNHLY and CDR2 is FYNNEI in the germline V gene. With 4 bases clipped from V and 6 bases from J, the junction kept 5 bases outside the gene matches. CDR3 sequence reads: CASSGQAGGEQYF. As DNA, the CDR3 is TGTGCCAGCAGTGGACAGGCGGGGGGCGAGCAGTACTTC.

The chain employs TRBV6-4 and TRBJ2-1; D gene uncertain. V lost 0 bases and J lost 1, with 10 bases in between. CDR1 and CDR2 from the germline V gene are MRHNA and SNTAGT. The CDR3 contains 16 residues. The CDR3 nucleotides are TGTGCCAGCAGTGACTCAAGTACGCAGTCCTACAATGAGCAGTTCTTC. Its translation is CASSDSSTQSYNEQFF.

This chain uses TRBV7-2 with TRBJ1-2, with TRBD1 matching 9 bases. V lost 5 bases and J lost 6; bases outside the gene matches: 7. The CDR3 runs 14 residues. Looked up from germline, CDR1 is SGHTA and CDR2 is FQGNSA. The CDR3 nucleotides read TGTGCCAGCAGCGGAACAGGGGGCCGAGATGGCTACACCTTC. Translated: CASSGTGGRDGYTF.

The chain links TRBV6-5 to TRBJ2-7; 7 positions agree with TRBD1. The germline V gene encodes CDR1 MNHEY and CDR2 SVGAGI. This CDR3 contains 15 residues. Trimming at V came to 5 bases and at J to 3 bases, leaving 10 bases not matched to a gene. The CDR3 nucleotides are TGTGCCAGCAGTAAAAATCCGGGACAGAGCTACGAGCAGTACTTC. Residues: CASSKNPGQSYEQYF.

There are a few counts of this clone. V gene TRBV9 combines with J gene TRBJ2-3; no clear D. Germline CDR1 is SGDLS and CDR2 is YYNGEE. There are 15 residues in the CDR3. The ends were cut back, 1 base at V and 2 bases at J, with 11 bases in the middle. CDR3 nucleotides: TGTGCCAGCAGCGTAATGGATTCTTTCACAGATACGCAGTATTTT. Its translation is CASSVMDSFTDTQYF.

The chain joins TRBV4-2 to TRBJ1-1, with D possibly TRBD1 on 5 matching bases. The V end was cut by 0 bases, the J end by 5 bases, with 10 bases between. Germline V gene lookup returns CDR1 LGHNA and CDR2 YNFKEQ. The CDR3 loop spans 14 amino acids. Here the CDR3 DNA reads TGTGCCAGCAGCCAAGATCGGGGGGGAACTGAAGCTTTCTTT. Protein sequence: CASSQDRGGTEAFF.

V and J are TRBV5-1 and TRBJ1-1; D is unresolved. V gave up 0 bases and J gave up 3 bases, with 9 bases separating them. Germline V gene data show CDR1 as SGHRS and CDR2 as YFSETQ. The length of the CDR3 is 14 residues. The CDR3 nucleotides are TGCGCCAGCAGCTTGGGTCTCGGAGACACTGAAGCTTTCTTT. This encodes CASSLGLGDTEAFF.

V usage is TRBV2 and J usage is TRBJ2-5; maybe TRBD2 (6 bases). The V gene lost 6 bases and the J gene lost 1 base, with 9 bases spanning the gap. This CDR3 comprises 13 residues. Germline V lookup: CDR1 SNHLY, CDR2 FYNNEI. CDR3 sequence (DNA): TGTGCCAGCAGCTTGACTAGCCAAGAGACCCAGTACTTC. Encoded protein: CASSLTSQETQYF.

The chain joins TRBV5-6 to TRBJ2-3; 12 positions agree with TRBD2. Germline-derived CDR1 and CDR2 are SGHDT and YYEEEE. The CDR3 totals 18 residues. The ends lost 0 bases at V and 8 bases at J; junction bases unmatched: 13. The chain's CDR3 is CASSLEASGGVWMGTQYF. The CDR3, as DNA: TGTGCCAGCAGCTTGGAAGCTAGCGGGGGGGTTTGGATGGGTACGCAGTATTTT.

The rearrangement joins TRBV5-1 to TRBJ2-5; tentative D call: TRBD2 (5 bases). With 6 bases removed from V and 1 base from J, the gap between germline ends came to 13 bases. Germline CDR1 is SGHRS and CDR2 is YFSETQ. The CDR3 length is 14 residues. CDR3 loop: CASTRGTVQETQYF. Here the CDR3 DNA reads TGCGCCAGCACCCGGGGAACAGTCCAAGAGACCCAGTACTTC.

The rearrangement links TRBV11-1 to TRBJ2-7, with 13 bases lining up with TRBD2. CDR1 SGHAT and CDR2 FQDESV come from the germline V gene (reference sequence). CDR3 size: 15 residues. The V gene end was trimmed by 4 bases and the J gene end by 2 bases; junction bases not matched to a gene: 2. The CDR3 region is CASSSGLAGAYEQYF. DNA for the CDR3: TGTGCCAGCAGCTCAGGACTAGCGGGAGCCTACGAGCAGTACTTC. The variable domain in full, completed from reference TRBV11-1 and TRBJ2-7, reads EAEVAQSPRYKITEKSQAVAFWCDPISGHATLYWYRQILGQGPELLVQFQDESVVDDSQLPKDRFSAERLKGVDSTLKIQPAELGDSAMYLCASSSGLAGAYEQYFGPGTRLTVT.

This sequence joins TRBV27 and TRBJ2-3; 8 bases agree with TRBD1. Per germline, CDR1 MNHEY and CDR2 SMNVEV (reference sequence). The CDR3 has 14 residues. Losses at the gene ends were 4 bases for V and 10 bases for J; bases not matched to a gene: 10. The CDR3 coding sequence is TGTGCCAGCAGTTCCCTCCAGGACAGGGAAGCGCAGTATTTT. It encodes CASSSLQDREAQYF.

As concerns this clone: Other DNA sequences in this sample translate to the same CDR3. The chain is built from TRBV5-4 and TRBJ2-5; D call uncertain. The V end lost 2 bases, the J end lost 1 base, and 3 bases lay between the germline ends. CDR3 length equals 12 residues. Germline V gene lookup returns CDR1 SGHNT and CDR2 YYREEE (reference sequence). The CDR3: CASSLPQETQYF. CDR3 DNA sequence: TGTGCCAGCAGCTTACCCCAAGAGACCCAGTACTTC.

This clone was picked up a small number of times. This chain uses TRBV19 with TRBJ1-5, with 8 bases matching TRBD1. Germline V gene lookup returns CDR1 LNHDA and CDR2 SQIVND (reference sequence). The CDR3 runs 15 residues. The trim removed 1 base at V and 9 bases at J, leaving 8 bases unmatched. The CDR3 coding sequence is TGTGCCAGTAGTATAGTAAGGCAGGGGGCGCGGCCCCAGCATTTT. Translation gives CASSIVRQGARPQHF.

The CDR3 protein is CAISGGARGQETQYF. The CDR3 region has the DNA TGTGCCATCAGTGGGGGGGCTAGAGGGCAAGAGACCCAGTACTTC. This chain joins TRBV10-3 and TRBJ2-5; possibly TRBD1 or TRBD2 for D (6 bases each). Germline V lookup: CDR1 ENHRY, CDR2 SYGVKD. V shed 4 bases and J shed 2 bases, with 14 bases lying between them. There are 15 residues in the CDR3.

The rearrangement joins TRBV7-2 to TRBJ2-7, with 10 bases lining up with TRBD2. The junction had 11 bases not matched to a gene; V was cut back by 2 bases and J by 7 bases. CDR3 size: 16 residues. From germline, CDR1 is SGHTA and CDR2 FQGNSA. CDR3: CASSLRGSSGSGEQYF. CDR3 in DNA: TGTGCCAGCAGCTTAAGGGGGTCTAGCGGGAGCGGGGAGCAGTACTTC.

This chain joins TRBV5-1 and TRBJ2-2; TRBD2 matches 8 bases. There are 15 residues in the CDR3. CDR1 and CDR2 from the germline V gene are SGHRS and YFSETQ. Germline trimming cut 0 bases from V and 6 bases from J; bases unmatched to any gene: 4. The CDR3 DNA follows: TGCGCCAGCAGCTTGGTAGGACTAGCTTCCGGGGAGCTGTTTTTT. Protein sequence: CASSLVGLASGELFF.

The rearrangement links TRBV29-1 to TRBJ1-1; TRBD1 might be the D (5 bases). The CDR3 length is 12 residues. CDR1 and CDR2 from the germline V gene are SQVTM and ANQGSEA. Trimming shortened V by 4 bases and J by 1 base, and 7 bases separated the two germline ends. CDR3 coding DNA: TGCAGCGTTGCAACAGGGAACACTGAAGCTTTCTTT. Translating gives CSVATGNTEAFF.

CDR3 protein: CASSGHSNQPQHF. CDR3 nucleotide sequence: TGTGCCAGCAGTGGGCATAGCAATCAGCCCCAGCATTTT. The chain recombines TRBV2 with TRBJ1-5; unclear D gene. The CDR3 consists of 13 residues. The V end lost 4 bases, the J end lost 0 bases, and 4 bases lay between the germline ends. CDR1 and CDR2 (germline): SNHLY, FYNNEI.

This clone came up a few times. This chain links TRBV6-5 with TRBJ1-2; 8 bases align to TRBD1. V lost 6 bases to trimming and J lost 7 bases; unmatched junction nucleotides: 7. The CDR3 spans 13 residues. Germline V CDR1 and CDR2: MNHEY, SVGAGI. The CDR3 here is CASSYTGGGGYTF. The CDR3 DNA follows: TGTGCCAGCAGCTATACAGGGGGTGGTGGCTACACCTTC.

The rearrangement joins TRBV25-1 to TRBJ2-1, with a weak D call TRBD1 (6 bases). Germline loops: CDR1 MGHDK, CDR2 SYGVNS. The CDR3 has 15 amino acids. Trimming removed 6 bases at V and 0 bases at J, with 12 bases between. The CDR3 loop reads CASRSQGSSYNEQFF. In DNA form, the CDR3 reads TGTGCCAGCAGGAGCCAGGGGAGCTCCTACAATGAGCAGTTCTTC.

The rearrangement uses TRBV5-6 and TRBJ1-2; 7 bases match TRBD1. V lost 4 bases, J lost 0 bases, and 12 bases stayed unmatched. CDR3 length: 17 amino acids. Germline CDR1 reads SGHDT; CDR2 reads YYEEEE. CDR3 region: CASSRLRQGAANYGYTF. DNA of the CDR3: TGTGCCAGCAGCCGACTTCGACAGGGAGCAGCTAACTATGGCTACACCTTC.